Each of the 29 T cell receptor beta chains below was sequenced from the same sample in a study of blood T cell repertoires in COVID-19. Generated by immunoSEQ multiplex PCR, the TCRdb table keeps only in-frame clones and is missing some. The data show fewer than 250,000 clones, about four fifths seen once. Sequencing used peripheral blood. These receptors were taken from a man aged 45-65 years with acute or convalescent COVID-19.

The J gene is TRBJ2-1, the V gene TRBV15; tentative D call: TRBD1 (5 bases). CDR3 length equals 15 residues. The germline V and J ends were trimmed by 0 bases and 10 bases, with 16 bases remaining between them. CDR1 is LNHNV and CDR2 is YYDKDF in the germline V gene (reference sequence). This CDR3 is CATSRDGVVGREQFF. The CDR3 coding sequence is TGTGCCACCAGCAGAGATGGCGTGGTGGGGCGCGAGCAGTTCTTC.

This clone was recorded a few times. The chain has TRBV29-1 and TRBJ2-5; 7 bases align to TRBD1. The CDR3 covers 13 residues. V was clipped by 3 bases and J by 2 bases; unmatched bases: 3. Germline lookup yields CDR1 SQVTM and CDR2 ANQGSEA. CDR3 sequence reads: CSVEWDRQETQYF. The CDR3 nucleotides are TGCAGCGTTGAGTGGGACAGACAAGAGACCCAGTACTTC.

The chain employs TRBV27 and TRBJ1-5, with TRBD1 matching over 8 bases. V was clipped by 3 bases and J by 4 bases; unmatched bases: 5. Germline lookup yields CDR1 MNHEY and CDR2 SMNVEV (reference sequence). The CDR3 is 15 amino acids. CDR3 DNA: TGTGCCAGCAGTTTCCGGGGGACAGGAAATCAGCCCCAGCATTTT. Its protein product is CASSFRGTGNQPQHF.

The chain combines TRBV6-5 with TRBJ1-1, with a tentative D call TRBD1 (5 bases). This CDR3 has 13 amino acids. Between the trimmed V and J ends, which lost 6 bases and 5 bases, there was a span of 13 bases. Germline V gene data show CDR1 as MNHEY and CDR2 as SVGAGI. The CDR3 region is CASREQGQTEAFF. The CDR3 DNA reads TGTGCCAGCAGAGAGCAGGGTCAGACTGAAGCTTTCTTT.

The rearrangement joins TRBV19 to TRBJ1-2; 8 bases are a match to TRBD1. The CDR3 spans 14 residues. V was pared by 3 bases and J by 3 bases, with 3 bases of the junction left unmatched. Germline lookup yields CDR1 LNHDA and CDR2 SQIVND (reference sequence). CDR3 region: CASSMDRADYGYTF. The CDR3 nucleotides read TGTGCCAGTAGTATGGACAGGGCCGACTATGGCTACACCTTC.

The chain employs TRBV10-1 and TRBJ2-1; 15 bases are a match to TRBD2. With 6 bases clipped from V and 6 bases from J, the junction kept 3 bases outside the gene matches. The CDR3 runs to 15 residues. The V gene's germline CDR1 is WNHNN and CDR2 SYGVQD (reference sequence). CDR3 sequence: CASSPGLAGGNEQFF. The CDR3 region has the DNA TGCGCCAGCAGCCCGGGACTAGCGGGAGGCAATGAGCAGTTCTTC.

CDR3 coding DNA: TGTGCCAGCTCACCCCTGGAGGGCGCGGGGGAGCAGTTCTTC. Protein: CASSPLEGAGEQFF. The chain employs TRBV18 and TRBJ2-1, with D perhaps TRBD2 (6 bases). Trimming shortened V by 3 bases and J by 10 bases, and 16 bases separated the two germline ends. Germline loops: CDR1 KGHSH, CDR2 LQKENI. This CDR3 comprises 14 residues.

Concerning this clone itself: The sample contains more than one DNA sequence encoding this CDR3. The chain recombines TRBV5-1 with TRBJ1-2; D gene unclear. The CDR3 spans 13 residues. Germline V gives CDR1 SGHRS, CDR2 YFSETQ. V lost 0 bases to trimming and J lost 2 bases, with 5 bases between them. This chain's CDR3 is CASSLGQNYGYTF. CDR3 nucleotides: TGCGCCAGCAGCTTGGGGCAAAACTATGGCTACACCTTC.

The J gene is TRBJ1-2, the V gene TRBV29-1; a possible D gene is TRBD1 (5 bases). Deletions cut 6 bases from V and 5 bases from J, with 16 bases between. Germline lookup yields CDR1 SQVTM and CDR2 ANQGSEA. The CDR3 has 13 residues. CDR3 DNA sequence: TGCAGCGTCGTGGGGCCGGGGGGGTATGGCTACACCTTC. Amino acid sequence: CSVVGPGGYGYTF.

The V gene is TRBV7-3, the J gene TRBJ2-7; D unclear. CDR3 length: 11 residues. With 4 bases removed from V and 6 bases from J, the gap between germline ends came to 7 bases. Germline-derived CDR1 and CDR2 are SGHTA and FQGTGA. CDR3 region: CASSSSGEQYF. The DNA for the CDR3 is TGTGCCAGCAGCTCGAGTGGCGAGCAGTACTTC. The full variable domain, its missing parts supplied by reference TRBV7-3 and TRBJ2-7, is GAGVSQTPSNKVTEKGKYVELRCDPISGHTALYWYRQSLGQGPEFLIYFQGTGAADDSGLPNDRFFAVRPEGSVSTLKIQRTERGDSAVYLCASSSSGEQYFGPGTRLTVT.

The rearrangement uses TRBV19 and TRBJ2-7; 8 nucleotides match TRBD2. The J segment lost 3 bases and the V segment lost 6 bases, leaving 4 bases of the junction unmatched. The CDR3 spans 13 residues. Germline V gene lookup returns CDR1 LNHDA and CDR2 SQIVND (reference sequence). For the CDR3, the DNA is TGTGCCAGTAGGTCGGGAGGGAACTACGAGCAGTACTTC. Encoded protein: CASRSGGNYEQYF.

This clone was seen once. The CDR3 loop reads CASSLPGQGSYEQYF. The CDR3 bases are TGTGCCAGCAGCCTTCCGGGACAGGGTTCCTACGAGCAGTACTTC. The genes are TRBV3-1 (or the pseudogene TRBV3-2) and TRBJ2-7; TRBD1 aligns across 9 bases. CDR1 is LGHDT, CDR2 YNNKEL, per germline (reference sequence). CDR3 length: 15 residues. Unmatched junction bases numbered 5, after V lost 4 bases and J lost 1 base.

The gene calls are TRBV7-9 and TRBJ1-1; 7 nucleotides agree with TRBD1. Unmatched junction bases numbered 9, after V lost 7 bases and J lost 1 base. Looked up from germline, CDR1 is SEHNR and CDR2 is FQNEAQ (reference sequence). The CDR3 spans 15 residues. The CDR3 sequence is CASIPTGLGNTEAFF. DNA of the CDR3: TGTGCCAGCATTCCGACAGGGCTTGGGAACACTGAAGCTTTCTTT.

The chain links TRBV4-1 to TRBJ2-7; 12 bases align to TRBD2. The ends lost 4 bases at V and 3 bases at J; junction bases unmatched: 7. CDR3 length equals 16 residues. The V gene's germline CDR1 is MGHRA and CDR2 YSYEKL. CDR3 bases: TGCGCCAGCAGCCTGAGCAGGACTAGCGGGAACTACGAGCAGTACTTC. Its translation: CASSLSRTSGNYEQYF.

This chain uses TRBV24-1 with TRBJ2-3, with a tentative D call TRBD2 (6 bases). V shed 6 bases and J shed 0 bases, with 9 bases lying between them. The CDR3 spans 14 residues. CDR1 KGHDR and CDR2 SFDVKD come from the germline V gene. The CDR3 loop is CATSLASSTDTQYF. In DNA form, the CDR3 reads TGTGCCACCAGTCTAGCGTCGAGCACAGATACGCAGTATTTT.

This clone was seen a handful of times. The rearrangement links TRBV29-1 to TRBJ2-3; 9 bases fit TRBD1. Trimming took 5 bases from V and 3 from J; bases not matched to a gene: 3. This CDR3 is 13 amino acids long. CDR1 SQVTM and CDR2 ANQGSEA come from the germline V gene. This CDR3 is CSVTQGATDTQYF. For the CDR3, the DNA is TGCAGCGTTACACAGGGGGCTACAGATACGCAGTATTTT.

This clone appeared a single time. The chain is built from TRBV6-5 and TRBJ2-1, with D perhaps TRBD2 (5 bases). Deletions cut 6 bases from V and 8 bases from J, with 8 bases between. Looked up from germline, CDR1 is MNHEY and CDR2 is SVGAGI. This CDR3 has 11 residues. In DNA form, the CDR3 reads TGTGCCAGCAGGAGCGGATATGAGCAGTTCTTC. Amino acids: CASRSGYEQFF.

The chain links TRBV13 to TRBJ1-1, with 10 bases identical to TRBD1. V shed 2 bases, J shed 4 bases, and the junction held 4 bases outside the gene matches. The CDR3 is 15 residues long. Germline V gene data show CDR1 as PRHDT and CDR2 as FYEKMQ (reference sequence). The CDR3 nucleotides read TGTGCCAGCAGCTTAAGGGACAGGGGTCCCACTGAAGCTTTCTTT. This codes for CASSLRDRGPTEAFF.

Worth noting for this clone: Relative to the germline gene, one junction end is altered; a read error may explain this. This same CDR3 is encoded by further DNA sequences in the sample. The chain combines TRBV3-1 (or the pseudogene TRBV3-2) with TRBJ2-6, with 9 bases matching TRBD1. Germline V gives CDR1 LGHDT, CDR2 YNNKEL (reference sequence). The CDR3 totals 18 residues. The CDR3 is CASSHLGQGKSGANVLTF. The CDR3 DNA reads TGTGCCAGCAGCCATTTGGGACAGGGCAAATCTGGGGCCAACGTCCTAACTTTC.

The CDR3 region is CASSPRGRAEQFF. The CDR3 DNA is TGTGCCAGCAGCCCCAGGGGGCGGGCTGAGCAGTTCTTC. The chain links TRBV11-3 to TRBJ2-1; TRBD1 aligns across 8 bases. V lost 5 bases and J lost 9; bases outside the gene matches: 6. This CDR3 spans 13 amino acids. Germline-derived CDR1 and CDR2 are SGHNT and YENEEA.

This chain uses TRBV6-6 with TRBJ2-1, with 12 bases that match TRBD2. The CDR3 covers 16 residues. Germline CDR1 is MNHNY and CDR2 is SVGAGI (reference sequence). With 6 bases clipped from V and 2 bases from J, the junction kept 5 bases outside the gene matches. CDR3 in amino acids: CASSPSGRDAYNEQFF. CDR3 coding DNA: TGTGCCAGCAGCCCTAGCGGGAGGGACGCCTACAATGAGCAGTTCTTC.

The chain combines TRBV4-2 with TRBJ1-2; 9 bases map to TRBD1. Germline CDR1 LGHNA, CDR2 YNFKEQ. The trim removed 6 bases at V and 8 bases at J, leaving 16 bases unmatched. The CDR3 loop spans 16 amino acids. CDR3 protein: CASRAGTGKLGGGYTF. The DNA for the CDR3 is TGTGCCAGCAGGGCCGGGACAGGGAAGTTAGGAGGAGGCTACACCTTC.

The CDR3 loop reads CASSTWGGDYEQYF. CDR3 sequence (DNA): TGTGCCAGCAGTACCTGGGGAGGCGACTACGAGCAGTACTTC. The genes are TRBV27 and TRBJ2-7; D is perhaps TRBD2 (6 bases). The V and J ends lost 5 bases and 3 bases respectively, with 14 bases between them. CDR1 and CDR2 from the germline V gene are MNHEY and SMNVEV (reference sequence). The CDR3 loop spans 14 amino acids.

This chain links TRBV19 with TRBJ1-4; weak D call: TRBD1 (5 bases). The germline CDR1 and CDR2 sequences are LNHDA and SQIVND (reference sequence). The CDR3 spans 14 residues. The V end lost 10 bases, the J end lost 10 bases, and 22 bases lay between the germline ends. The CDR3 DNA is TGTGCCATTACCTCCGGGGCCGTGGGGGGAAAACTGTTTTTT. It codes for CAITSGAVGGKLFF.

The V and J genes are TRBV18 and TRBJ2-7; possibly TRBD1 for D (5 bases). The CDR3 runs 13 residues. Germline V gives CDR1 KGHSH, CDR2 LQKENI. The V and J ends lost 2 bases and 6 bases respectively, with 11 bases between them. The CDR3 loop is CASSPEPTVEQYF. The CDR3 bases are TGTGCCAGCTCACCAGAACCGACAGTCGAGCAGTACTTC.

The rearrangement joins TRBV9 to TRBJ1-2; 9 bases match TRBD1. V shed 4 bases, J shed 4 bases, and the junction held 14 bases outside the gene matches. Per germline, CDR1 SGDLS and CDR2 YYNGEE. The CDR3 sequence is 17 residues long. Written as DNA, the CDR3 is TGTGCCAGCAGCCCCCCGCCGACAGGGACAGGGCCCTATGGCTACACCTTC. Translation: CASSPPPTGTGPYGYTF.

The genes are TRBV3-1 (or the pseudogene TRBV3-2) and TRBJ1-6; the match to TRBD1 covers 7 bases. With V trimmed by 3 bases and J by 6 bases, 5 bases remained unmatched. CDR1 and CDR2 from the germline V gene are LGHDT and YNNKEL (reference sequence). CDR3 size: 15 residues. Here the CDR3 reads CASSQSDRVNSPLHF. CDR3 bases: TGTGCCAGCAGCCAGAGCGACAGGGTTAATTCACCCCTCCACTTT.

The genes are TRBV11-2 and TRBJ1-6; D not resolved. This CDR3 has 14 amino acids. Per germline, CDR1 SGHAT and CDR2 FQNNGV. The V and J ends lost 3 bases and 5 bases respectively, with 8 bases between them. The CDR3 loop reads CASSLASDNSPLHF. Written as DNA, the CDR3 is TGTGCCAGCAGCTTGGCCAGCGATAATTCACCCCTCCACTTT.

The chain carries TRBV19 and TRBJ2-7, with 7 positions matching TRBD1. CDR3 length equals 15 residues. Germline V lookup: CDR1 LNHDA, CDR2 SQIVND (reference sequence). Trimming took 1 base from V and 5 from J; bases not matched to a gene: 8. The CDR3 region has the DNA TGTGCCAGTAGTATAGTACCGGGACAGACCGACGAGCAGTACTTC. Translation: CASSIVPGQTDEQYF.